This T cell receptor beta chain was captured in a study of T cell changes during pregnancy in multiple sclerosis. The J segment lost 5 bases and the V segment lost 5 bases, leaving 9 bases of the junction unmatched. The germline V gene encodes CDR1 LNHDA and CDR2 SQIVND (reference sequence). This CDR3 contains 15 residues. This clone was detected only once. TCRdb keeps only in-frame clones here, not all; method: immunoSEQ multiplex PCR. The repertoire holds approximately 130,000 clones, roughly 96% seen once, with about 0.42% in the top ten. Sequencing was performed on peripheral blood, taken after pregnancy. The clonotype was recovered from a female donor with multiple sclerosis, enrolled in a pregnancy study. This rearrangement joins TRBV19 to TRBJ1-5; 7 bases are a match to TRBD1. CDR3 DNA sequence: TGTGCCAGTAGTCCGAAGGGACAGTGGGATCAGCCCCAGCATTTT. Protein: CASSPKGQWDQPQHF.